This T cell receptor (beta chain) was retrieved from a study of post-analysis software for immune sequencing data. Germline CDR1 and CDR2: SEHNR and FQNEAQ (reference sequence). V was shortened by 4 bases and J by 0 bases, with 12 bases between the two germline ends. This CDR3 region has 15 residues. Unique molecular identifiers featured in each of the TCR beta cDNA libraries. TCRdb reanalysed the PCR reads using MiXCR and keeps one entry per CDR3 protein. The sample lists about 400,000 distinct CDR3 sequences, less than 40% occurring once. Study findings and constraints: Comparison with controls showed significantly lower normalized Chao1 diversity in multiple sclerosis patients. TRBV segments more frequent in patients than in controls numbered five and included TRBV5-6, TRBV5-1 and TRBV20-1.

Concerning this clonotype: The antigen is not known.

The chain carries TRBV7-9 and TRBJ1-1; D is ambiguous. The TCR originated in a girl under 18 with multiple sclerosis. Sequenced material: blood. In nucleotides, the CDR3 is TGTGCCAGCAGCTCAGCCGGAGGGATGAACACTGAAGCTTTCTTT. Residues: CASSSAGGMNTEAFF.